A single sample gave rise to the 32 T cell receptor beta chains below, sequenced in a study of radiation and T cells in renal cell carcinoma. The time point denotes: blood 2 weeks post-SBRT. Stated treatment: 15 Gy SBRT to primary tumor, nephrectomy 4 weeks later. Clones were read by immunoSEQ multiplex PCR, and TCRdb kept only the in-frame ones, dropping some. Among 70,000 or so clones listed, roughly 82% were seen once. Sequenced here: blood, sampled from a patient whose treatment included radiotherapy and nephrectomy. Receptors were obtained from a man aged 60 to 75 with renal cell carcinoma.

This clone is medium-sized (0.01 to 0.1%) by share. This chain joins TRBV2 and TRBJ1-2; TRBD1 agrees at 10 bases. This CDR3 contains 13 residues. CDR1 is SNHLY, CDR2 FYNNEI, per germline. Losses at the gene ends were 10 bases for V and 4 bases for J; bases not matched to a gene: 6. In nucleotides, the CDR3 is TGTGCCAACTCGGGACAGGGGAGCTATGGCTACACCTTC. Its protein product is CANSGQGSYGYTF.

The table lists this clone with a few counts. The chain has TRBV7-9 and TRBJ1-2; 7 bases line up with TRBD1. This CDR3 comprises 12 residues. The J segment lost 7 bases and the V segment lost 1 base, leaving 0 bases of the junction unmatched. Germline V gene lookup returns CDR1 SEHNR and CDR2 FQNEAQ (reference sequence). In DNA, the CDR3 is TGTGCCAGCAGCTTAGGGACAGGTGGCTACACCTTC. Its protein product is CASSLGTGGYTF.

The V call is TRBV10-3, the J call TRBJ1-2; 8 nucleotides agree with TRBD1. J was trimmed by 4 bases and V by 9 bases; bases with no gene match: 7. The CDR3 is 13 residues long. Germline lookup yields CDR1 ENHRY and CDR2 SYGVKD. DNA of the CDR3: TGTGCCATTTCGACAGGGGAGGGCTATGGCTACACCTTC. It is translated as CAISTGEGYGYTF.

This rearrangement joins TRBV5-1 to TRBJ1-5, with 8 bases matching TRBD1. CDR1 is SGHRS, CDR2 YFSETQ, per germline. The CDR3 is 15 amino acids. With V trimmed by 0 bases and J by 2 bases, 1 base remained unmatched. The CDR3 region is CASSLGGQGNQPQHF. The CDR3 nucleotides read TGCGCCAGCAGCTTGGGGGGACAGGGCAATCAGCCCCAGCATTTT.

The table lists this clone with many counts. V and J are TRBV27 and TRBJ2-7; 7 bases fit TRBD1. The CDR3 contains 13 residues. V lost 10 bases, J lost 2 bases, and 8 bases stayed unmatched. In germline, CDR1 is MNHEY, CDR2 SMNVEV (reference sequence). The CDR3 DNA is TGTGCCACCGTGGGACAGCTGCCCTACGAGCAGTACTTC. Translation gives CATVGQLPYEQYF.

V is TRBV2 and J is TRBJ1-2; maybe TRBD1 (6 bases). CDR1 is SNHLY and CDR2 is FYNNEI in the germline V gene. Trimming pared 5 bases from V and 4 bases from J, leaving 11 bases between. CDR3 length: 13 amino acids. CDR3 coding DNA: TGTGCCAGCAGTACGGGGGCGGGCTATGGCTACACCTTC. This gives the protein CASSTGAGYGYTF.

The CDR3 DNA reads as TGCGCCAGCAGCTTGTGGACTAGCGGGAGAGGGAGGGCAGATACGCAGTATTTT. This codes for CASSLWTSGRGRADTQYF. The chain uses TRBV5-1 and TRBJ2-3; TRBD2 aligns across 13 bases. Germline assignment: CDR1 SGHRS and CDR2 YFSETQ. This CDR3 has 18 amino acids. After removal of 1 base from V and 4 bases from J, the junction contained 9 bases not matched to a gene.

The chain uses TRBV5-1 and TRBJ2-1; D call uncertain. Deletions cut 4 bases from V and 7 bases from J, with 21 bases between. Germline CDR1 reads SGHRS; CDR2 reads YFSETQ. The CDR3 has 16 residues. CDR3 DNA sequence: TGCGCCAGCAGCCCGGCGGCAGGCCGGCCAAGGAATGAGCAGTTCTTC. Protein sequence: CASSPAAGRPRNEQFF.

This chain connects TRBV18 to TRBJ2-7; D is possibly TRBD1 (6 bases). This CDR3 has 15 amino acids. V shed 2 bases and J shed 1 base, with 12 bases lying between them. Germline CDR1 and CDR2: KGHSH and LQKENI. As DNA, the CDR3 is TGTGCCAGCTCACCAAATACCCAGGGGTCCTACGAGCAGTACTTC. Translating gives CASSPNTQGSYEQYF. Variable domain in full (rest from reference TRBV18 and TRBJ2-7): NAGVMQNPRHLVRRRGQEARLRCSPMKGHSHVYWYRQLPEEGLKFMVYLQKENIIDESGMPKERFSAEFPKEGPSILRIQQVVRGDSAAYFCASSPNTQGSYEQYFGPGTRLTVT.

The chain joins TRBV6-5 to TRBJ1-2; 9 positions agree with TRBD1. The CDR3 sequence is 15 residues long. The germline CDR1 and CDR2 sequences are MNHEY and SVGAGI. V shed 2 bases, J shed 2 bases, and the junction held 3 bases outside the gene matches. The CDR3, as DNA: TGTGCCAGCAGTTACGGGACAGGGTTGAACTATGGCTACACCTTC. Residues: CASSYGTGLNYGYTF.

The chain employs TRBV7-9 and TRBJ1-2; TRBD1 might be the D (6 bases). Germline V gives CDR1 SEHNR, CDR2 FQNEAQ (reference sequence). This CDR3 spans 15 amino acids. Trimming removed 5 bases from V and 2 bases from J, with 15 bases in between. CDR3 in amino acids: CASSPRGGGNYGYTF. The CDR3 bases are TGTGCCAGCAGCCCGAGGGGGGGAGGAAACTATGGCTACACCTTC.

The chain links TRBV18 to TRBJ2-7; 8 positions match TRBD1. The CDR3 has 14 residues. Germline V CDR1 and CDR2: KGHSH, LQKENI. The J segment lost 6 bases and the V segment lost 7 bases, leaving 11 bases of the junction unmatched. The CDR3 DNA reads TGTGCCAGCTTACGGGCGGGACAGGAGCCCGAGCAGTACTTC. It yields the protein CASLRAGQEPEQYF.

V usage is TRBV5-1 and J usage is TRBJ2-3, with a possible D match to TRBD2 (5 bases). Trimming took 4 bases from V and 2 from J, leaving 11 bases between them. CDR1 and CDR2 from the germline V gene are SGHRS and YFSETQ. The CDR3 totals 14 residues. This CDR3 reads CASSTSGPTDTQYF. CDR3 nucleotides: TGCGCCAGCAGCACGAGCGGCCCCACAGATACGCAGTATTTT. Using reference TRBV5-1 and TRBJ2-3 for the parts outside the CDR3, the full variable domain is KAGVTQTPRYLIKTRGQQVTLSCSPISGHRSVSWYQQTPGQGLQFLFEYFSETQRNKGNFPGRFSGRQFSNSRSEMNVSTLELGDSALYLCASSTSGPTDTQYFGPGTRLTVL.

The gene calls are TRBV27 and TRBJ2-7, with D perhaps TRBD1 (6 bases). Germline V gene data show CDR1 as MNHEY and CDR2 as SMNVEV (reference sequence). The CDR3 runs 13 residues. V lost 4 bases, J lost 7 bases, and 14 bases lay in between. CDR3 bases: TGTGCCAGCAGTTCCGGACAGTTCGCTGAGCAGTACTTC. This translates into CASSSGQFAEQYF.

The genes are TRBV5-1 and TRBJ1-1; the D is unclear. Trimming pared 1 base from V and 6 bases from J, leaving 13 bases between. The CDR3 covers 14 residues. Germline loops: CDR1 SGHRS, CDR2 YFSETQ. This CDR3 is CASSLLGSVPEAFF. In DNA form, the CDR3 reads TGCGCCAGCAGCTTGTTAGGATCAGTCCCTGAAGCTTTCTTT. Full variable domain (missing parts from reference TRBV5-1 and TRBJ1-1): KAGVTQTPRYLIKTRGQQVTLSCSPISGHRSVSWYQQTPGQGLQFLFEYFSETQRNKGNFPGRFSGRQFSNSRSEMNVSTLELGDSALYLCASSLLGSVPEAFFGQGTRLTVV.

J is TRBJ2-1 and V is TRBV7-9, with 8 positions matching TRBD1. CDR1 and CDR2 (germline): SEHNR, FQNEAQ (reference sequence). J lost 4 bases, V lost 5 bases, and 1 base had no gene match. The CDR3 has 13 amino acids. The CDR3 region has the DNA TGTGCCAGCAGCGGACAGGGTTACAATGAGCAGTTCTTC. As protein: CASSGQGYNEQFF.

The chain couples TRBV29-1 to TRBJ2-7, with TRBD2 matching 10 bases. In germline, CDR1 is SQVTM, CDR2 ANQGSEA. Trimming at V came to 4 bases and at J to 2 bases, leaving 14 bases not matched to a gene. This CDR3 is built from 17 residues. The CDR3 DNA follows: TGCAGCGTTGCGAAATTTTCGACTAGCGGGTTAACCTACGAGCAGTACTTC. Amino acids: CSVAKFSTSGLTYEQYF.

This clone has more than one count but fewer than ten. The chain uses TRBV4-3 and TRBJ2-3, with 10 bases that match TRBD2. There are 17 residues in the CDR3. J lost 3 bases, V lost 0 bases, and 6 bases had no gene match. Germline assignment: CDR1 LGHNA and CDR2 YSLEER. The CDR3 spells CASSQDTASGSTDTQYF. Here the CDR3 DNA reads TGCGCCAGCAGCCAAGATACGGCTAGCGGGAGTACAGATACGCAGTATTTT.

This chain links TRBV6-9 with TRBJ1-3; no clear D. Deletions cut 8 bases from V and 5 bases from J, with 13 bases between. The CDR3 spans 13 residues. CDR1 is MNHGY, CDR2 SVAAGI, per germline. The CDR3 sequence: CASHRVGRNTIYF. CDR3 bases: TGTGCCAGCCATAGGGTCGGTCGAAACACCATATATTTT.

The CDR3 region is CASSEGQGREEKLFF. CDR3 sequence (DNA): TGCGCCAGCAGCGAGGGACAGGGTAGGGAGGAGAAACTGTTTTTT. The chain couples TRBV5-1 to TRBJ1-4; 9 bases match TRBD1. The germline gives CDR1 SGHRS, CDR2 YFSETQ. The CDR3 consists of 15 residues. V lost 4 bases, J lost 11 bases, and 12 bases stayed unmatched.

This chain links TRBV30 with TRBJ2-1, with D hard to call. The V end lost 4 bases, the J end lost 2 bases, and 15 bases lay between the germline ends. The length of the CDR3 is 15 residues. Germline V gene lookup returns CDR1 GTSNPN and CDR2 SVGIG (reference sequence). The CDR3 here is CAWIPAAFPYNEQFF. CDR3 in DNA: TGTGCCTGGATCCCGGCGGCATTCCCCTACAATGAGCAGTTCTTC. Drawing the rest from reference TRBV30 and TRBJ2-1, the complete variable domain is SQTIHQWPATLVQPVGSPLSLECTVEGTSNPNLYWYRQAAGRGLQLLFYSVGIGQISSEVPQNLSASRPQDRQFILSSKKLLLSDSGFYLCAWIPAAFPYNEQFFGPGTRLTVL.

The chain employs TRBV4-2 and TRBJ2-7, with D perhaps TRBD2 (7 bases). V was cut by 4 bases and J by 4 bases, with 17 bases left in between. The CDR3 loop spans 15 amino acids. Germline-derived CDR1 and CDR2 are LGHNA and YNFKEQ. This chain's CDR3 is CASSLGSGTIYEQYF. The CDR3, as DNA: TGTGCCAGCAGCCTTGGGAGCGGGACAATTTACGAGCAGTACTTC.

The V and J genes are TRBV4-1 and TRBJ2-2; D possibly matches TRBD1 or TRBD2 (7 bases each). The CDR3 is 16 amino acids. CDR1 and CDR2 (germline): MGHRA, YSYEKL. V was cut by 2 bases and J by 6 bases, with 16 bases left in between. In DNA form, the CDR3 reads TGCGCCAGCAGCCAACAGGGGGGGAGATCCTCCGGGGAGCTGTTTTTT. Its translation: CASSQQGGRSSGELFF.

This chain uses TRBV28 with TRBJ2-1; 7 bases align to TRBD1. Germline assignment: CDR1 MDHEN and CDR2 SYDVKM. V lost 2 bases and J lost 2; bases outside the gene matches: 3. CDR3 size: 15 residues. CDR3 loop: CASSLTGTAYNEQFF. The CDR3 DNA sequence: TGTGCCAGCAGTTTAACGGGGACAGCCTACAATGAGCAGTTCTTC.

The chain is built from TRBV19 and TRBJ2-3; 10 positions match TRBD1. This CDR3 comprises 15 residues. After removal of 7 bases from V and 5 bases from J, the junction contained 9 bases not matched to a gene. Looked up from germline, CDR1 is LNHDA and CDR2 is SQIVND (reference sequence). CDR3 protein: CASTETGGVGDTQYF. The CDR3 DNA sequence: TGTGCCAGTACCGAGACAGGGGGCGTCGGAGATACGCAGTATTTT. The full variable domain, its missing parts supplied by reference TRBV19 and TRBJ2-3, is DGGITQSPKYLFRKEGQNVTLSCEQNLNHDAMYWYRQDPGQGLRLIYYSQIVNDFQKGDIAEGYSVSREKKESFPLTVTSAQKNPTAFYLCASTETGGVGDTQYFGPGTRLTVL.

This rearrangement joins TRBV28 to TRBJ2-2; 10 bases are shared with TRBD2. This CDR3 has 16 residues. Germline trimming cut 3 bases from V and 6 bases from J; bases unmatched to any gene: 7. CDR1 is MDHEN and CDR2 is SYDVKM in the germline V gene. CDR3 coding DNA: TGTGCCAGCAGTTTGGAGCTAGCGGGAGTGGCCGGGGAGCTGTTTTTT. It translates to CASSLELAGVAGELFF.

This chain connects TRBV29-1 to TRBJ2-2; 10 nucleotides agree with TRBD2. V lost 2 bases, J lost 7 bases, and 10 bases stayed unmatched. This CDR3 spans 16 amino acids. CDR1 is SQVTM, CDR2 ANQGSEA, per germline. The chain's CDR3 is CSVEILAGARRGELFF. The CDR3 DNA follows: TGCAGCGTTGAAATTCTAGCGGGAGCTCGACGCGGGGAGCTGTTTTTT.

This chain uses TRBV11-3 with TRBJ2-7, with 7 nucleotides matching TRBD2. The CDR3 is 15 amino acids. The V gene's germline CDR1 is SGHNT and CDR2 YENEEA. Trimming at V came to 1 base and at J to 2 bases, leaving 5 bases not matched to a gene. CDR3 sequence (DNA): TGTGCCAGCAGCTTAGGGGGGGGAGGCACCTACGAGCAGTACTTC. Translated, it gives CASSLGGGGTYEQYF.

The rearrangement links TRBV5-1 to TRBJ2-3, with 10 bases matching TRBD2. The V gene end was trimmed by 2 bases and the J gene end by 4 bases; junction bases not matched to a gene: 1. Germline V gene sequence: CDR1 SGHRS, CDR2 YFSETQ. The CDR3 loop spans 14 amino acids. The CDR3 sequence: CASSFTSGADTQYF. DNA of the CDR3: TGCGCCAGCAGCTTTACTAGCGGGGCAGATACGCAGTATTTT.

With regard to this clone: The sample has other DNA sequences that encode this CDR3 too. Written as DNA, the CDR3 is TGTGCCAGCTCACCTGGGGGCTACGAGCAGTACTTC. Translated, it gives CASSPGGYEQYF. The chain uses TRBV18 and TRBJ2-7; D is possibly TRBD1 or TRBD2 (5 bases each). CDR1 and CDR2 from the germline V gene are KGHSH and LQKENI. With 3 bases removed from V and 3 bases from J, the gap between germline ends came to 6 bases. The CDR3 consists of 12 residues.

The chain uses TRBV2 and TRBJ1-1, with D unclear. CDR1 and CDR2 from the germline V gene are SNHLY and FYNNEI. The CDR3 is 12 amino acids. Trimming took off 5 bases at V and 5 bases at J, with 9 bases between the two ends. CDR3 sequence reads: CASSLLRTEAFF. CDR3 DNA sequence: TGTGCCAGCAGTCTCTTAAGGACTGAAGCTTTCTTT.

The chain recombines TRBV5-1 with TRBJ1-2; 8 bases map to TRBD1. J was trimmed by 1 base and V by 5 bases; bases with no gene match: 7. Germline V lookup: CDR1 SGHRS, CDR2 YFSETQ. This CDR3 spans 15 amino acids. In DNA, the CDR3 is TGCGCCAGCAGAAAGGACAGGGACTTTAACTATGGCTACACCTTC. Protein: CASRKDRDFNYGYTF.